Listed below are T cell receptor beta chains from one sample, sequenced in a study of metastatic and nonmetastatic thyroid tumors. TCRdb redid the clone calls on the PCR reads using MiXCR. The sample yields 3,300 or so clones, less than 45% seen once. The specimen was adjacent normal tissue. All receptors come from a male donor with papillary thyroid cancer or a benign thyroid nodule (not recorded which). Some clones in this sample may be carry-over from other donors' samples. Both conserved end residues are part of each CDR3. A D gene is named only where the DNA matches it firmly. Where a row states a size, it is once, few, many or the class of an expanded clone; other rows omit it.

V,D,size,J,CDR3,DNA
TRBV11-2,.,.,TRBJ1-1,CASSRITSESEAFF,TGTGCCAGCAGCCGCATTACCTCAGAATCTGAAGCTTTCTTT
TRBV28,.,few,TRBJ2-1,CASSFASAYNEQFF,TGTGCCAGCAGTTTCGCTAGCGCCTACAATGAGCAGTTCTTC
TRBV19,TRBD1,.,TRBJ1-2,CASSGIEGQAFNYGYTF,TGTGCCAGTAGTGGTATAGAGGGACAGGCATTTAACTATGGCTACACCTTC
TRBV15,.,few,TRBJ1-1,CAASSTYRDGNTEAFF,TGTGCCGCCAGCTCGACCTACAGGGATGGCAACACTGAAGCTTTCTTT
TRBV5-1,TRBD1,once,TRBJ1-5,CASSPQGANQPQHF,TGCGCCAGCAGCCCCCAGGGGGCCAATCAGCCCCAGCATTTT
TRBV7-3,TRBD2,.,TRBJ2-2,CASSLPAGGPNTGELFF,TGTGCCAGCAGCTTACCAGCGGGAGGCCCGAACACCGGGGAGCTGTTTTTT
TRBV11-2,.,.,TRBJ1-1,CASSLPRQAFGAFF,TGTGCCAGCAGCTTACCGCGACAGGCCTTTGGAGCTTTCTTT
TRBV28,.,.,TRBJ1-1,CASSLTQTEAEAFF,TGTGCCAGCAGTTTAACTCAGACAGAGGCTGAAGCTTTCTTT
TRBV4-3,TRBD2,.,TRBJ2-1,CASSQGTSHNEQFF,TGCGCCAGCAGCCAAGGGACTAGTCACAATGAGCAGTTCTTC
TRBV7-6,.,.,TRBJ2-4,CASSLNVADIQYF,TGTGCCAGCAGCTTAAATGTCGCGGACATTCAGTACTTC
TRBV10-1,.,large,TRBJ2-2,CASTATRYTGELFF,TGCGCCAGCACCGCTACCCGGTATACCGGGGAGCTGTTTTTT
TRBV6-1,.,.,TRBJ2-7,CASSGGYEQYF,TGTGCCAGCAGTGGCGGGTACGAGCAGTACTTC
TRBV6-4,.,.,TRBJ1-4,CASSRTNEKLFF,TGTGCCAGCAGCCGGACAAATGAAAAACTGTTTTTT
TRBV7-3,.,.,TRBJ2-7,CASSLLQGYEQYF,TGTGCCAGCAGCCTACTACAGGGCTACGAGCAGTACTTC
TRBV30,TRBD2,.,TRBJ2-7,CAWSAGLAAYEQYF,TGTGCCTGGAGCGCCGGACTAGCGGCTTACGAGCAGTACTTC
TRBV6-1,TRBD1,few,TRBJ1-2,CASRPTQGARGGYTF,TGTGCCAGCAGACCGACCCAGGGGGCGCGGGGTGGCTACACCTTC
TRBV2,.,.,TRBJ2-7,CASSEDLGTYEQYF,TGTGCCAGCAGTGAAGATCTGGGAACCTACGAGCAGTACTTC
TRBV7-2,TRBD1,many,TRBJ2-7,CASSPGQGEQYF,TGTGCCAGCAGCCCAGGACAGGGAGAGCAGTACTTC
TRBV6-6,.,.,TRBJ1-2,CASSYREEDSYTF,TGTGCCAGCAGTTACAGGGAGGAGGATAGCTACACCTTC